This T cell receptor (beta chain) was obtained from a study of control samples from healthy donors and cancer patients. Clones were read by immunoSEQ multiplex PCR, and TCRdb kept only the in-frame ones, dropping some. Among about 120,000 clones listed, 75% to 90% were seen once. The CDR3 sequence is 16 residues long. The germline V gene encodes CDR1 SGHTA and CDR2 FQGTGA. V shed 0 bases, J shed 4 bases, and the junction held 5 bases outside the gene matches. V and J are TRBV7-3 and TRBJ2-5; 10 positions match TRBD2. The receptor was isolated from a woman aged 45-65 years with colorectal cancer. The sequencing input was PBMCs. CDR3 nucleotides: TGTGCCAGCAGCTTAACGGGGCTAGCGGGGGCAGAGACCCAGTACTTC. This encodes CASSLTGLAGAETQYF.